This T cell receptor (beta chain) was identified during a study of cytomegalovirus exposure and HLA in healthy donors. Study-wide results and limits: A likely sequencing artifact accounted for one observed cluster of highly shared sequence variants. DRB1 showed the most TCR associations and HLA-C the fewest in a later analysis, as rates varied by HLA locus.

Remarks on this clone: Its antigen remains unknown.

Trimming at V came to 5 bases and at J to 3 bases, leaving 7 bases not matched to a gene. Per germline, CDR1 SNHLY and CDR2 FYNNEI. The CDR3 is made up of 14 amino acids. PCR amplification relied on 60 Vbeta primers (plus 13 Jbeta primers). Profiled with immunoSEQ multiplex PCR; TCRdb holds only in-frame clones, not every one. This repertoire shows more than 95,000 clones, 60% to 85% found once; its top ten account for about 5.7%. The V call is TRBV2, the J call TRBJ2-7; 7 bases match TRBD2. The clonotype originates from a woman aged 18-35 years in good health and CMV-seropositive. The sample comprised PBMCs. Here the CDR3 reads CASSPAGGSYEQYF. DNA for the CDR3: TGTGCCAGCAGTCCCGCCGGGGGGAGCTACGAGCAGTACTTC.